This T cell receptor beta chain was identified in a study of CD8 T cells in ankylosing spondylitis. Via MiXCR, TCRdb re-called the 5' RACE reads, giving one row per CDR3 protein. The sample includes some 700,000 distinct CDR3 sequences, around 17% of them seen just once. Germline values: CDR1 MNHNS, CDR2 SASEGT. The V segment lost 8 bases and the J segment 9 bases; nucleotides outside the gene matches: 10. This CDR3 contains 13 residues. This clonotype was seen only a few times. The antigen is undetermined. Study-wide findings and caveats: Disease-linked clones, CD8+, were relatively rare in peripheral blood. What seemed typical of ankylosing spondylitis blood was a TCR beta motif built from roughly eight highly homologous variants. Clones tied to disease were said to be significantly enriched in matched ankylosing spondylitis synovial fluid.

The source is a male donor with ankylosing spondylitis. This chain links TRBV6-1 with TRBJ1-2, with 9 bases aligning to TRBD1. The sequenced material came from blood, either unsorted or a sorted T cell fraction (not recorded which). The CDR3 here is CASGGQGKMRYTF. Here the CDR3 DNA reads TGTGCCAGCGGAGGACAGGGGAAGATGCGCTACACCTTC.